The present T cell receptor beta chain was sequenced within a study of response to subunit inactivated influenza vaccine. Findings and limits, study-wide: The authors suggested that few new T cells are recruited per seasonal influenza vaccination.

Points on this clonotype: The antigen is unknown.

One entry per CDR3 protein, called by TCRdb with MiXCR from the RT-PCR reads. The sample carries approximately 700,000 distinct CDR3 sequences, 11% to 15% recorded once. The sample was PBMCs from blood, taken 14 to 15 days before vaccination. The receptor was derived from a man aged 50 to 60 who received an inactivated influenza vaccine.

The CDR3 protein is CASSVKLDTQYF. Written as DNA, the CDR3 is TGTGCCAGCAGCGTAAAGCTAGATACGCAGTATTTT. The rearrangement links TRBV9 to TRBJ2-3; no reliable D call. V lost 1 base and J lost 5, with 5 bases in between. CDR1 is SGDLS and CDR2 is YYNGEE in the germline V gene. This CDR3 contains 12 residues.